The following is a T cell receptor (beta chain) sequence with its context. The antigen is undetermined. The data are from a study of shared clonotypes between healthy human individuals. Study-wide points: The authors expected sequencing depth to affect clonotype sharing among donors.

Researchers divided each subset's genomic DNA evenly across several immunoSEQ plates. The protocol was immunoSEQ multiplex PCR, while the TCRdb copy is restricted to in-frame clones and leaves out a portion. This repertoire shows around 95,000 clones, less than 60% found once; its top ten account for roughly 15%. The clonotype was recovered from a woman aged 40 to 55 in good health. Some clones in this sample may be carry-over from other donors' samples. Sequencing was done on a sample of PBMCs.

CDR3 sequence reads: CASSQIVADYNEQFF. The CDR3 nucleotides read TGTGCCAGCAGCCAAATAGTAGCGGACTACAATGAGCAGTTCTTC. This rearrangement joins TRBV4-2 to TRBJ2-1, with D possibly TRBD2 on 6 matching bases. The germline CDR1 and CDR2 sequences are LGHNA and YNFKEQ. Trimming removed 2 bases at V and 3 bases at J, with 11 bases between. The CDR3 loop spans 15 amino acids.